The next 22 T cell receptor beta chains were all read from a single sample in a study of control samples from healthy donors and cancer patients. TCRdb's table, derived via immunoSEQ multiplex PCR, lists solely in-frame clones and lacks some. The profile shows about 130,000 clones, around 93% of them singletons. Input material: blood. The receptors derive from a man between 18 and 35 years old in good health.

The chain uses TRBV5-1 and TRBJ1-4; no firm D call. This CDR3 spans 14 amino acids. Trimming removed 1 base at V and 3 bases at J, with 7 bases between. The germline V gene has CDR1 SGHRS and CDR2 YFSETQ. Here the CDR3 reads CASSLNPSNEKLFF. CDR3 coding DNA: TGCGCCAGCAGCTTGAACCCTTCTAATGAAAAACTGTTTTTT.

The rearrangement joins TRBV13 to TRBJ1-1; no clear D gene. The CDR3 runs 16 residues. Germline V lookup: CDR1 PRHDT, CDR2 FYEKMQ (reference sequence). Trimming removed 4 bases at V and 1 base at J, with 16 bases between. Here the CDR3 reads CASSSPEIRRNTEAFF. For the CDR3, the DNA is TGTGCCAGCAGCTCCCCAGAAATCCGAAGGAACACTGAAGCTTTCTTT.

This chain joins TRBV30 and TRBJ2-2; D is possibly TRBD2 (6 bases). The V and J ends lost 5 bases and 9 bases respectively, with 16 bases between them. CDR3 length equals 13 residues. Germline values: CDR1 GTSNPN, CDR2 SVGIG (reference sequence). CDR3: CAWDFGGFRELFF. DNA of the CDR3: TGTGCCTGGGATTTCGGAGGGTTCCGGGAGCTGTTTTTT.

The chain carries TRBV27 and TRBJ2-5; the match to TRBD2 covers 9 bases. Germline assignment: CDR1 MNHEY and CDR2 SMNVEV (reference sequence). This CDR3 spans 17 amino acids. The V gene end was trimmed by 2 bases and the J gene end by 4 bases; junction bases not matched to a gene: 11. This chain's CDR3 is CASSLDRRGGLGETQYF. The CDR3 nucleotides read TGTGCCAGCAGTTTAGATCGGCGGGGGGGCTTGGGAGAGACCCAGTACTTC.

The chain joins TRBV18 to TRBJ1-5; D gene uncertain. This CDR3 comprises 13 residues. V lost 1 base to trimming and J lost 1 base, with 2 bases between them. Germline V CDR1 and CDR2: KGHSH, LQKENI. For the CDR3, the DNA is TGTGCCAGCTCACCACGAAGCAATCAGCCCCAGCATTTT. It specifies CASSPRSNQPQHF.

This clone showed up just a few times. This rearrangement joins TRBV6-5 to TRBJ1-1, with D possibly TRBD1 on 5 matching bases. Germline V lookup: CDR1 MNHEY, CDR2 SVGAGI. The germline V and J ends were trimmed by 11 bases and 0 bases, with 10 bases remaining between them. The CDR3 runs to 12 residues. CDR3 residues: CAAGGMNTEAFF. CDR3 DNA sequence: TGTGCCGCGGGGGGAATGAACACTGAAGCTTTCTTT.

This chain connects TRBV5-6 to TRBJ2-3; the match to TRBD2 covers 9 bases. This CDR3 spans 16 amino acids. Germline V gives CDR1 SGHDT, CDR2 YYEEEE. The trim removed 0 bases at V and 6 bases at J, leaving 8 bases unmatched. For the CDR3, the DNA is TGTGCCAGCAGCTTGGTCCAGCGGGGGGATGGGGATACGCAGTATTTT. This sequence encodes CASSLVQRGDGDTQYF.

The J gene is TRBJ2-2, the V gene TRBV30; D unclear. The CDR3 loop spans 13 amino acids. Germline V gene data show CDR1 as GTSNPN and CDR2 as SVGIG (reference sequence). Between the trimmed V and J ends, which lost 0 bases and 0 bases, there was a span of 2 bases. The CDR3 coding sequence is TGTGCCTGGAGTGTGACGAACACCGGGGAGCTGTTTTTT. As protein: CAWSVTNTGELFF.

The CDR3 DNA reads as TGTGCCAGCACCGAGGGACTAGCTTATGAGACCCAGTACTTC. It codes for CASTEGLAYETQYF. The chain is built from TRBV7-2 and TRBJ2-5; 9 bases align to TRBD2. With 7 bases clipped from V and 5 bases from J, the junction kept 8 bases outside the gene matches. The germline CDR1 and CDR2 sequences are SGHTA and FQGNSA. The CDR3 loop spans 14 amino acids.

The CDR3 loop reads CASRRTLAGVYNEQFF. CDR3 nucleotide sequence: TGTGCCAGCAGGCGGACATTAGCGGGGGTCTACAATGAGCAGTTCTTC. The chain carries TRBV7-2 and TRBJ2-1; 9 bases map to TRBD2. The CDR3 spans 16 residues. The junction had 9 bases not matched to a gene; V was cut back by 6 bases and J by 3 bases. CDR1 SGHTA and CDR2 FQGNSA come from the germline V gene.

This chain joins TRBV5-1 and TRBJ1-4, with D unresolved. Germline CDR1 reads SGHRS; CDR2 reads YFSETQ. This CDR3 is built from 14 residues. V was shortened by 1 base and J by 4 bases, with 8 bases between the two germline ends. CDR3 DNA sequence: TGCGCCAGCAGCTTGACCAGCTATAATGAAAAACTGTTTTTT. This encodes CASSLTSYNEKLFF.

This chain links TRBV7-8 with TRBJ1-5; D unresolved. V was clipped by 3 bases and J by 3 bases, with 3 bases between them. CDR3 length equals 12 residues. The germline gives CDR1 SGHVS, CDR2 FQNEAQ. CDR3 loop: CASSLDNQPQHF. The CDR3 bases are TGTGCCAGCAGCTTGGACAATCAGCCCCAGCATTTT. Complete variable domain (other parts from reference TRBV7-8 and TRBJ1-5): GAGVSQSPRYKVAKRGQDVALRCDPISGHVSLFWYQQALGQGPEFLTYFQNEAQLDKSGLPSDRFFAERPEGSVSTLKIQRTQQEDSAVYLCASSLDNQPQHFGDGTRLSIL.

The rearrangement uses TRBV7-3 and TRBJ2-5; TRBD2 aligns across 8 bases. Germline trimming cut 6 bases from V and 3 bases from J; bases unmatched to any gene: 3. Germline V lookup: CDR1 SGHTA, CDR2 FQGTGA. This CDR3 has 13 amino acids. CDR3 sequence reads: CASSRSGEETQYF. DNA of the CDR3: TGTGCCAGCAGTCGTAGCGGGGAAGAGACCCAGTACTTC.

V and J are TRBV15 and TRBJ1-2, with unresolved D. V lost 0 bases, J lost 0 bases, and 11 bases lay in between. The CDR3 contains 16 residues. CDR1 is LNHNV and CDR2 is YYDKDF in the germline V gene (reference sequence). CDR3 nucleotide sequence: TGTGCCACCAGCAGAGAAAAAGTCAGAGCTAACTATGGCTACACCTTC. Translation gives CATSREKVRANYGYTF.

The genes are TRBV24-1 and TRBJ2-3, with TRBD2 identical over 7 bases. CDR3 length: 16 residues. The V gene's germline CDR1 is KGHDR and CDR2 SFDVKD. J lost 6 bases, V lost 6 bases, and 14 bases had no gene match. The CDR3 is CATSPASGVGWDTQYF. DNA of the CDR3: TGTGCCACCAGTCCAGCGAGCGGGGTGGGTTGGGATACGCAGTATTTT.

The rearrangement joins TRBV15 to TRBJ2-2; D remains ambiguous. CDR3 length: 16 amino acids. The germline V gene encodes CDR1 LNHNV and CDR2 YYDKDF (reference sequence). V lost 0 bases, J lost 0 bases, and 8 bases lay in between. The CDR3 DNA sequence: TGTGCCACCAGCAGAGATCCGGTAACGAACACCGGGGAGCTGTTTTTT. This codes for CATSRDPVTNTGELFF.

This clone was counted once. The rearrangement links TRBV20-1 to TRBJ2-7; D unclear. Per the germline V gene, CDR1 is DFQATT and CDR2 is SNEGSKA (reference sequence). The CDR3 is 14 amino acids. Trimming removed 3 bases from V and 2 bases from J, with 14 bases in between. In DNA form, the CDR3 reads TGCAGTGCTAGTCGCCAGGCTACAGCCTACGAGCAGTACTTC. It is translated as CSASRQATAYEQYF.

The rearrangement joins TRBV19 to TRBJ1-2; TRBD1 matches at 9 bases. J was trimmed by 4 bases and V by 5 bases; bases with no gene match: 5. CDR1 is LNHDA, CDR2 SQIVND, per germline (reference sequence). The CDR3 consists of 14 residues. CDR3 in amino acids: CASSWTGASYGYTF. CDR3 sequence (DNA): TGTGCCAGTAGTTGGACAGGGGCGAGCTATGGCTACACCTTC.

Here the CDR3 reads CASSLGVSGGEETQYF. The CDR3 DNA reads as TGTGCCAGCAGCTTGGGGGTCAGCGGGGGGGAAGAGACCCAGTACTTC. The rearrangement joins TRBV5-6 to TRBJ2-5; 10 positions agree with TRBD2. The trim removed 0 bases at V and 3 bases at J, leaving 5 bases unmatched. This CDR3 has 16 residues. CDR1 SGHDT and CDR2 YYEEEE come from the germline V gene.

Comment on this clone: Compared with germline, one end of the junction differs, possibly owing to a read error. The rearrangement joins TRBV6-1 to TRBJ1-2, with D hard to call. This CDR3 has 13 amino acids. CDR1 is MNHNS and CDR2 is SASEGT in the germline V gene. CDR3 protein: CASREVATDGYTF. The CDR3 coding sequence is TGTGCCAGCAGGGAAGTGGCGACTGACGGCTACACCTTC.

The rearrangement uses TRBV13 and TRBJ2-7; 8 nucleotides line up with TRBD2. The CDR3 runs 16 residues. Losses at the gene ends were 5 bases for V and 5 bases for J; bases not matched to a gene: 14. Germline CDR1 PRHDT, CDR2 FYEKMQ (reference sequence). The CDR3 nucleotides read TGTGCCAGCAGCCTAGAGGGCTCCAGCGGGGGAGACGAGCAGTACTTC. Protein: CASSLEGSSGGDEQYF.

V usage is TRBV7-9 and J usage is TRBJ2-2; TRBD2 is a possible D gene (5 bases). Per the germline V gene, CDR1 is SEHNR and CDR2 is FQNEAQ (reference sequence). This CDR3 contains 15 residues. Trimming stripped 1 base from V and 4 bases from J, with 10 bases between. The CDR3 nucleotides read TGTGCCAGCAGCTTAGGACATGCGGGCACCGGGGAGCTGTTTTTT. Its protein product is CASSLGHAGTGELFF. Based on the CDR3 plus reference TRBV7-9 and TRBJ2-2, the full variable domain is DTGVSQNPRHKITKRGQNVTFRCDPISEHNRLYWYRQTLGQGPEFLTYFQNEAQLEKSRLLSDRFSAERPKGSFSTLEIQRTEQGDSAMYLCASSLGHAGTGELFFGEGSRLTVL.